This entry concerns a single TCR beta chain. These data are taken from a study of shared clonotypes between healthy human individuals. About the study: Each donor's CD4 naive and CD4 memory cells filled three plates apiece, CD8 naive two, and CD8 memory one.

Clones were sequenced by immunoSEQ multiplex PCR, and TCRdb holds only the in-frame ones, with some missing. The profile shows millions of clones, less than 95% of them singletons. CD45RO negativity and positive selection for CCR7 defined naive CD8 cells, a population that excluded terminally differentiated effector memory CD45RA+ cells. Sequenced input: naive CD8+ T cells sorted from blood. This receptor was taken from a man between 18 and 29 years old in good health.

This CDR3 reads CASSQRQGGSGYTF. The CDR3 DNA sequence: TGCGCCAGCAGCCAACGACAGGGGGGTTCTGGCTACACCTTC. This rearrangement joins TRBV4-3 to TRBJ1-2; 9 bases line up with TRBD1. The CDR3 is made up of 14 amino acids. V lost 2 bases and J lost 7; bases outside the gene matches: 5. CDR1 and CDR2 (germline): LGHNA, YSLEER.